A single sample gave rise to the 22 T cell receptor beta chains below, sequenced in a study of beta chain features in type 1 diabetes (dated by TCRdb to 2016 to 2018). The library was generated by the immunoSEQ multiplex PCR assay. The entire isolated RNA was reverse transcribed using the High Capacity cDNA Reverse Transcription Kit, and thus expressed TCRB transcripts were sequenced. In its TCRdb copy, this immuneACCESS table keeps in-frame sequences only and misses some clones. Where compared with another copy, unresolved V genes explain less than half of these, and the others have no known cause. The sample has around 330,000 clones on record, more than 9.5% of them singletons. The top ten clonotypes cover 0.015% of the sample. Sequencing used naive CD4+ T cells from blood. The cell subset or site label on this specimen signifies: true naive CD4+ T cells. All receptors come from a woman in her 30s in good health.

This clone has only a few counts. The J gene is TRBJ2-7, the V gene TRBV7-2; D gene ambiguous. The germline V gene encodes CDR1 SGHTA and CDR2 FQGNSA. The ends were cut back, 0 bases at V and 3 bases at J, with 12 bases in the middle. This CDR3 contains 15 residues. The CDR3 loop is CASSLAGSGDYEQYF. The CDR3, as DNA: TGTGCCAGCAGCTTAGCCGGGTCGGGTGACTACGAGCAGTACTTC.

This clone was found a few times. The chain has TRBV4-2 and TRBJ2-7; possible D gene TRBD2, 6 bases. Germline CDR1 reads LGHNA; CDR2 reads YNFKEQ. CDR3 length equals 14 residues. The V end was cut by 4 bases, the J end by 2 bases, with 12 bases between. Here the CDR3 DNA reads TGTGCCAGCAGCCGCGGGACTCCGGCCTACGAGCAGTACTTC. It encodes CASSRGTPAYEQYF.

The V call is TRBV15, the J call TRBJ2-1; D unresolved. CDR1 is LNHNV, CDR2 YYDKDF, per germline (reference sequence). This CDR3 spans 16 amino acids. V dropped 0 bases and J dropped 4 bases, with 13 bases sitting between them. In nucleotides, the CDR3 is TGTGCCACCAGCAGAGATGTCGGCGGCCTGTACAATGAGCAGTTCTTC. Residues: CATSRDVGGLYNEQFF.

This clone was counted between two and nine times. The chain employs TRBV7-9 and TRBJ1-5; D gene ambiguous. Per germline, CDR1 SEHNR and CDR2 FQNEAQ (reference sequence). With 1 base removed from V and 7 bases from J, the gap between germline ends came to 5 bases. The CDR3 length is 12 residues. DNA of the CDR3: TGTGCCAGCAGCTTAGGAGAGCAGCCCCAGCATTTT. Translated, it gives CASSLGEQPQHF. Full variable domain (remainder filled in from reference TRBV7-9 and TRBJ1-5): DTGVSQNPRHKITKRGQNVTFRCDPISEHNRLYWYRQTLGQGPEFLTYFQNEAQLEKSRLLSDRFSAERPKGSFSTLEIQRTEQGDSAMYLCASSLGEQPQHFGDGTRLSIL.

V is TRBV28 and J is TRBJ2-6, with TRBD1 matching 9 bases. The CDR3 runs to 15 residues. The J segment lost 4 bases and the V segment lost 6 bases, leaving 4 bases of the junction unmatched. Germline CDR1 is MDHEN and CDR2 is SYDVKM. The CDR3 DNA follows: TGTGCCAGCAGAACAGGGGGCTCAGGGGCCAACGTCCTGACTTTC. Translated, it gives CASRTGGSGANVLTF.

V is TRBV11-1 and J is TRBJ2-1; TRBD1 is a possible D gene (6 bases). V lost 5 bases and J 9 bases, leaving 14 bases between the germline ends. The germline CDR1 and CDR2 sequences are SGHAT and FQDESV (reference sequence). The CDR3 runs 13 residues. The CDR3 region is CASSLRQESEQFF. The CDR3 DNA is TGTGCCAGCAGCCTCCGACAGGAATCTGAGCAGTTCTTC.

This clone turned up a few times. The gene calls are TRBV5-1 and TRBJ2-1; 10 bases line up with TRBD2. Losses at the gene ends were 4 bases for V and 5 bases for J; bases not matched to a gene: 6. The CDR3 contains 15 residues. CDR1 and CDR2 (germline): SGHRS, YFSETQ. CDR3 sequence reads: CASSLGLAENNEQFF. The DNA of the CDR3 is TGCGCCAGCAGCCTAGGACTAGCGGAGAACAATGAGCAGTTCTTC.

This chain's CDR3 is CASSPGGVQETQYF. CDR3 sequence (DNA): TGCGCCAGCAGCCCCGGAGGGGTTCAAGAGACCCAGTACTTC. The chain carries TRBV4-1 and TRBJ2-5; maybe TRBD2 (6 bases). The CDR3 is made up of 14 amino acids. V gave up 4 bases and J gave up 2 bases, with 11 bases separating them. Looked up from germline, CDR1 is MGHRA and CDR2 is YSYEKL.

This sequence joins TRBV29-1 and TRBJ2-2, with D perhaps matching TRBD2 (6 bases). The CDR3 is 17 residues long. Germline CDR1 and CDR2: SQVTM and ANQGSEA. The germline V and J ends were trimmed by 6 bases and 3 bases, with 23 bases remaining between them. CDR3 sequence: CSVGGQPGVGYTGELFF. CDR3 bases: TGCAGCGTAGGAGGGCAGCCCGGGGTGGGCTACACCGGGGAGCTGTTTTTT.

The gene calls are TRBV30 and TRBJ1-5; 7 bases are a match to TRBD1. This CDR3 region has 15 residues. The germline V gene encodes CDR1 GTSNPN and CDR2 SVGIG (reference sequence). With V trimmed by 1 base and J by 7 bases, 10 bases remained unmatched. CDR3 DNA: TGTGCCTGGAGTGCCCAGACAGGGACTGGGCAGCCCCAGCATTTT. This sequence encodes CAWSAQTGTGQPQHF. The full variable domain, completed using reference TRBV30 and TRBJ1-5, is SQTIHQWPATLVQPVGSPLSLECTVEGTSNPNLYWYRQAAGRGLQLLFYSVGIGQISSEVPQNLSASRPQDRQFILSSKKLLLSDSGFYLCAWSAQTGTGQPQHFGDGTRLSIL.

The chain carries TRBV29-1 and TRBJ2-7; 9 bases fit TRBD1. V lost 4 bases and J lost 6; bases outside the gene matches: 10. The CDR3 has 14 residues. Germline CDR1 reads SQVTM; CDR2 reads ANQGSEA. CDR3 coding DNA: TGCAGCGTTGGTCCTGTTCGGACAGGGGCCGAGCAGTACTTC. It codes for CSVGPVRTGAEQYF.

CDR3 DNA: TGTGCCAGCAGCCGGGACAGGGAGGGCGGCTACACCTTC. It specifies CASSRDREGGYTF. The V and J genes are TRBV6-5 and TRBJ1-2; TRBD1 aligns across 9 bases. Trimming removed 6 bases from V and 8 bases from J; junction bases left unmatched: 7. The CDR3 covers 13 residues. Germline lookup yields CDR1 MNHEY and CDR2 SVGAGI.

This clone was seen just once. V gene TRBV9 combines with J gene TRBJ2-2, with 8 bases that match TRBD1. This CDR3 contains 18 residues. Germline assignment: CDR1 SGDLS and CDR2 YYNGEE. J lost 2 bases, V lost 0 bases, and 9 bases had no gene match. The CDR3 here is CASSVGRRGPINTGELFF. In DNA, the CDR3 is TGTGCCAGCAGCGTAGGGCGCAGGGGGCCTATAAACACCGGGGAGCTGTTTTTT. The variable domain in full, with the rest retrieved from reference TRBV9 and TRBJ2-2, is DSGVTQTPKHLITATGQRVTLRCSPRSGDLSVYWYQQSLDQGLQFLIQYYNGEERAKGNILERFSAQQFPDLHSELNLSSLELGDSALYFCASSVGRRGPINTGELFFGEGSRLTVL.

This clone was picked up a small number of times. J is TRBJ1-1 and V is TRBV28; TRBD1 aligns across 9 bases. V trimming: 5 bases; J trimming: 6 bases; junction bases outside the gene matches: 10. CDR1 and CDR2 from the germline V gene are MDHEN and SYDVKM. The CDR3 is 15 amino acids. CDR3: CASSPGGTGKAEAFF. DNA for the CDR3: TGTGCCAGCAGTCCAGGAGGGACAGGGAAAGCTGAAGCTTTCTTT.

This clone was counted only a few times. The J gene is TRBJ2-7, the V gene TRBV19; 8 positions match TRBD1. V shed 4 bases and J 2 bases; nucleotides not matched to a gene: 7. The CDR3 consists of 15 residues. The germline gives CDR1 LNHDA, CDR2 SQIVND (reference sequence). CDR3 residues: CASSRDRTLPYEQYF. The CDR3 coding sequence is TGTGCCAGTAGTAGGGACAGGACCCTACCCTACGAGCAGTACTTC.

This chain uses TRBV9 with TRBJ2-5; 11 bases are a match to TRBD2. Germline V gene sequence: CDR1 SGDLS, CDR2 YYNGEE. Trimming at V came to 4 bases and at J to 2 bases, leaving 16 bases not matched to a gene. This CDR3 comprises 19 residues. CDR3 amino acids: CASSSPFIRLAGGQETQYF. The CDR3 DNA sequence: TGTGCCAGCAGCTCCCCCTTTATTCGATTAGCGGGAGGGCAAGAGACCCAGTACTTC.

This chain joins TRBV6-6 and TRBJ2-7; 7 bases map to TRBD1. With 5 bases clipped from V and 3 bases from J, the junction kept 7 bases outside the gene matches. This CDR3 is 14 amino acids long. From germline, CDR1 is MNHNY and CDR2 SVGAGI (reference sequence). The CDR3 spells CASSLEGADYEQYF. Here the CDR3 DNA reads TGTGCCAGCAGTCTAGAGGGGGCTGACTACGAGCAGTACTTC.

The rearrangement links TRBV11-3 to TRBJ2-1, with 7 bases that match TRBD2. CDR3 size: 16 residues. Trimming removed 1 base from V and 8 bases from J; junction bases left unmatched: 11. CDR1 and CDR2 (germline): SGHNT, YENEEA. CDR3 loop: CASSLGPEAGVDEQFF. The CDR3 bases are TGTGCCAGCAGCTTAGGGCCGGAGGCGGGAGTCGATGAGCAGTTCTTC.

This clone has a handful of counts. The chain carries TRBV30 and TRBJ1-1, with a tentative D call TRBD1 (5 bases). The CDR3 consists of 11 residues. In germline, CDR1 is GTSNPN, CDR2 SVGIG (reference sequence). The V end lost 0 bases, the J end lost 11 bases, and 10 bases lay between the germline ends. The CDR3 DNA reads TGTGCCTGGAGTGTACTGTGGGGCGCTTTCTTT. As protein: CAWSVLWGAFF.

This chain joins TRBV7-9 and TRBJ2-3; D is ambiguous. The V end was cut by 5 bases, the J end by 2 bases, with 8 bases between. The CDR3 length is 13 residues. Germline V gives CDR1 SEHNR, CDR2 FQNEAQ (reference sequence). The CDR3 region has the DNA TGTGCCAGCAGCGCTGACTCCACAGATACGCAGTATTTT. This codes for CASSADSTDTQYF.

This clone has just a few counts. This chain uses TRBV4-3 with TRBJ2-3; a weak D match, TRBD1 (6 bases). CDR3 length: 16 residues. Trimming took off 2 bases at V and 1 base at J, with 13 bases between the two ends. Germline V gene lookup returns CDR1 LGHNA and CDR2 YSLEER. The CDR3 nucleotides read TGCGCCAGCAGCCAATCTGGGACATTCGGCACAGATACGCAGTATTTT. This encodes CASSQSGTFGTDTQYF.

The V and J genes are TRBV29-1 and TRBJ2-1, with D maybe TRBD2 (6 bases). CDR3 length: 12 amino acids. The V end lost 1 base, the J end lost 8 bases, and 9 bases lay between the germline ends. Germline lookup yields CDR1 SQVTM and CDR2 ANQGSEA. The CDR3 sequence: CSVEAPSDEQFF. CDR3 in DNA: TGCAGCGTTGAAGCCCCTAGCGATGAGCAGTTCTTC.